These 2 T cell receptor beta chains came from one sample sequenced in a study of cytomegalovirus exposure and HLA in healthy donors. The PCR had 60 Vbeta and 13 Jbeta primers. Profiled with immunoSEQ multiplex PCR; TCRdb holds only in-frame clones, not every one. This table holds about 150,000 clones, 61% found once. What was sequenced was PBMCs. The receptors were gathered from a male donor in good health and CMV-seronegative.

This chain joins TRBV29-1 and TRBJ2-7; D is possibly TRBD2 (7 bases). This CDR3 is 12 amino acids long. Trimming took 5 bases from V and 6 from J, leaving 14 bases between them. Germline lookup yields CDR1 SQVTM and CDR2 ANQGSEA. CDR3 sequence reads: CSVSRGATEQYF. CDR3 bases: TGCAGCGTTTCCCGGGGGGCCACCGAGCAGTACTTC.

This sequence joins TRBV5-1 and TRBJ1-5, with TRBD1 matching over 10 bases. V lost 4 bases, J lost 3 bases, and 10 bases stayed unmatched. The CDR3 runs to 17 residues. Germline V CDR1 and CDR2: SGHRS, YFSETQ. The CDR3 loop reads CASSPTGGTGVNQPQHF. CDR3 bases: TGCGCCAGCAGCCCCACAGGGGGGACAGGGGTCAATCAGCCCCAGCATTTT.